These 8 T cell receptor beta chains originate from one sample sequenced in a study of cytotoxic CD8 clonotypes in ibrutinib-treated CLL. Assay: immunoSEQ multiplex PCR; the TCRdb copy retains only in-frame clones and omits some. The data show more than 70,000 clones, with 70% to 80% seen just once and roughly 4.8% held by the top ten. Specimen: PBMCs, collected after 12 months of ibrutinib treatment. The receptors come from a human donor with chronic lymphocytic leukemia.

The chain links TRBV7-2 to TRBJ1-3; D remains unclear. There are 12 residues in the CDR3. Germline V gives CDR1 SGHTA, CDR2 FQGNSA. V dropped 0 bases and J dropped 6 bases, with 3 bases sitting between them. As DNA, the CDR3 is TGTGCCAGCAGCTTAGCGGAAAACACCATATATTTT. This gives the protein CASSLAENTIYF.

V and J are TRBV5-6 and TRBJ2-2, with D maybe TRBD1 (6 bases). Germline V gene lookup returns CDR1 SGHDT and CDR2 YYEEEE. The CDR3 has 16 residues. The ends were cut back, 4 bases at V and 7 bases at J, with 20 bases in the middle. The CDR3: CASSGNTGRAVGELFF. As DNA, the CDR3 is TGTGCCAGCAGCGGAAACACAGGGAGAGCCGTCGGGGAGCTGTTTTTT.

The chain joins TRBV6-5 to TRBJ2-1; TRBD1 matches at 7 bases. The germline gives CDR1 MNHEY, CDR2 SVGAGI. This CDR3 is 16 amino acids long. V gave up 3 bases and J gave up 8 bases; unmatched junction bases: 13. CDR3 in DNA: TGTGCCAGCAGTTATTCCCCGACAGGGCGGTGGGATGAGCAGTTCTTC. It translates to CASSYSPTGRWDEQFF.

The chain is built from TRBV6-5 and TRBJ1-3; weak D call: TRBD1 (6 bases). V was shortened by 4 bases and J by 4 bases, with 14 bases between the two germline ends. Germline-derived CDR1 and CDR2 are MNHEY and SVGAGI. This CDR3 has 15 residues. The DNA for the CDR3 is TGTGCCAGCAGTTTCGACAGGAGGCCCGGAAACACCATATATTTT. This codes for CASSFDRRPGNTIYF.

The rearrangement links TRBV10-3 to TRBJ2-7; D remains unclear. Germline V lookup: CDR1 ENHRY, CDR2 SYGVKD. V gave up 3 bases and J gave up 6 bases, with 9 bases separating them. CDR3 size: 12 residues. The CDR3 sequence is CAISDPRSEQYF. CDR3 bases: TGTGCCATCAGTGACCCGCGGTCCGAGCAGTACTTC.

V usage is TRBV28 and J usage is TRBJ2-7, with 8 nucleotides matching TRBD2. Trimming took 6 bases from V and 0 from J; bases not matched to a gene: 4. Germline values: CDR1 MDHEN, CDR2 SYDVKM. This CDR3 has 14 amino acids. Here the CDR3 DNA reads TGTGCCAGCAGGGAGCGGGAGACCTCCTACGAGCAGTACTTC. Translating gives CASRERETSYEQYF.

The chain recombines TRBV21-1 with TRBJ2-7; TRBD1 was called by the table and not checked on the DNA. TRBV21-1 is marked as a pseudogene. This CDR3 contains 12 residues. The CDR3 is CASSTPTYEQYF. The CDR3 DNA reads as TGTGCCAGCAGCACCCCCACCTACGAGCAGTACTTC.

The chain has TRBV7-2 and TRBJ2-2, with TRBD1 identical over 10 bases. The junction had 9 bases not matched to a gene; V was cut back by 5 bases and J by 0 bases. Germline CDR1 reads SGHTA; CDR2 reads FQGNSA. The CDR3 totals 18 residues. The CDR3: CASSPAGDRGANTGELFF. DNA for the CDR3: TGTGCCAGCAGCCCCGCGGGGGACAGGGGCGCGAACACCGGGGAGCTGTTTTTT.